These 16 T cell receptor beta chains came from one sample sequenced in a study of shared clonotypes between healthy human individuals. Assay used: immunoSEQ multiplex PCR; TCRdb lists only in-frame clones, some missing. The data show 2.5 million or so clones, roughly 92% seen once. The sequenced sample was naive CD4+ T cells sorted from blood. Subset here: CD45RA+ positively selected. The receptors here all came from a man in his late teens or twenties in good health.

This clone showed up just once. V gene TRBV6-5 combines with J gene TRBJ2-7; D may be TRBD2 (5 bases). Trimming removed 0 bases from V and 3 bases from J, with 12 bases in between. Germline V lookup: CDR1 MNHEY, CDR2 SVGAGI. The CDR3 contains 15 residues. The CDR3 loop reads CASSYSWAGGYEQYF. Written as DNA, the CDR3 is TGTGCCAGCAGTTACTCGTGGGCTGGAGGCTACGAGCAGTACTTC.

The J gene is TRBJ1-6, the V gene TRBV18; weak D call: TRBD1 (6 bases). Trimming stripped 3 bases from V and 13 bases from J, with 16 bases between. Germline-derived CDR1 and CDR2 are KGHSH and LQKENI. The CDR3 covers 14 residues. In DNA, the CDR3 is TGTGCCAGCTCACCCGCCGGGGACAAGACTCCCCTCCACTTT. Its translation: CASSPAGDKTPLHF.

The CDR3 here is CATHRQGSYEQYF. The CDR3 nucleotides read TGTGCCACCCACCGACAGGGCTCCTACGAGCAGTACTTC. The gene calls are TRBV7-2 and TRBJ2-7; 7 bases match TRBD1. Germline V gives CDR1 SGHTA, CDR2 FQGNSA. Trimming cost V 10 bases and J 0 bases; bases outside gene matches: 6. The CDR3 has 13 residues.

This chain connects TRBV7-8 to TRBJ1-4; D gene unclear. This CDR3 spans 11 amino acids. V was clipped by 6 bases and J by 11 bases, with 10 bases between them. Germline CDR1 is SGHVS and CDR2 is FQNEAQ. DNA of the CDR3: TGTGCCAGCAGGGACTCGGGCAAACTGTTTTTT. Residues: CASRDSGKLFF.

Remarks on this clone: The sample has other DNA sequences that encode this CDR3 too. The rearrangement links TRBV5-1 to TRBJ2-5; 8 bases are a match to TRBD1. The CDR3 loop spans 14 amino acids. V lost 4 bases to trimming and J lost 5 bases; unmatched junction nucleotides: 7. From germline, CDR1 is SGHRS and CDR2 YFSETQ. In DNA, the CDR3 is TGCGCCAGCAGCGGAACAGGGGGAAGGGAGACCCAGTACTTC. Amino acids: CASSGTGGRETQYF.

The table lists this clone with a count of one. The J gene is TRBJ1-1, the V gene TRBV6-5; TRBD1 is a possible D gene (6 bases). The V end lost 2 bases, the J end lost 1 base, and 11 bases lay between the germline ends. This CDR3 is 15 amino acids long. Germline assignment: CDR1 MNHEY and CDR2 SVGAGI. The CDR3 spells CASSYGGLTNTEAFF. Written as DNA, the CDR3 is TGTGCCAGCAGTTACGGGGGGCTGACGAACACTGAAGCTTTCTTT.

The chain links TRBV21-1 to TRBJ2-7; the D call of TRBD1 is as the table states it, not checked on the DNA. TRBV21-1 is described as a pseudogene. CDR3 size: 14 residues. The CDR3 spells CASSHPAGSYEQYF. CDR3 in DNA: TGTGCCAGCAGCCACCCGGCAGGCTCCTACGAGCAGTACTTC.

This clone showed up just once. The gene calls are TRBV14 and TRBJ1-4; unclear D gene. The germline V and J ends were trimmed by 1 base and 0 bases, with 12 bases remaining between them. The germline V gene encodes CDR1 SGHDN and CDR2 FVKESK. The CDR3 is made up of 17 amino acids. This chain's CDR3 is CASSQVRGAATNEKLFF. The CDR3 DNA is TGTGCCAGCAGCCAAGTACGGGGTGCCGCAACTAATGAAAAACTGTTTTTT.

J is TRBJ2-5 and V is TRBV25-1; no clear D gene. V was shortened by 3 bases and J by 7 bases, with 3 bases between the two germline ends. The CDR3 is made up of 10 amino acids. Looked up from germline, CDR1 is MGHDK and CDR2 is SYGVNS. The chain's CDR3 is CASSDVTQYF. DNA for the CDR3: TGTGCCAGCAGTGACGTGACCCAGTACTTC.

The rearrangement links TRBV5-4 to TRBJ2-1; a weak D match, TRBD2 (5 bases). The CDR3 is made up of 15 amino acids. From germline, CDR1 is SGHNT and CDR2 YYREEE (reference sequence). Trimming left V 5 bases short and J 6 bases short, with 18 bases between. CDR3 residues: CASSFPGSSGNEQFF. The CDR3 DNA reads as TGTGCCAGCAGTTTCCCGGGGTCGAGTGGCAATGAGCAGTTCTTC.

This clone was observed a few times. V usage is TRBV19 and J usage is TRBJ1-2; the D gene is possibly TRBD1 (5 bases). The length of the CDR3 is 14 residues. CDR1 and CDR2 (germline): LNHDA, SQIVND (reference sequence). Trimming left V 7 bases short and J 3 bases short, with 15 bases between. For the CDR3, the DNA is TGTGCCAGTACCAGGGTGGGGTTTGACTATGGCTACACCTTC. This codes for CASTRVGFDYGYTF.

The rearrangement joins TRBV5-1 to TRBJ1-4, with D maybe TRBD1 (5 bases). The CDR3 runs to 14 residues. The germline V gene has CDR1 SGHRS and CDR2 YFSETQ. V was shortened by 3 bases and J by 2 bases, with 8 bases between the two germline ends. CDR3 in DNA: TGCGCCAGCAGCTCGGGGGACACTAATGAAAAACTGTTTTTT. Translated: CASSSGDTNEKLFF.

The chain links TRBV19 to TRBJ2-5; 8 bases are a match to TRBD2. CDR1 and CDR2 from the germline V gene are LNHDA and SQIVND (reference sequence). Trimming took 9 bases from V and 2 from J; bases not matched to a gene: 5. The CDR3 length is 13 residues. CDR3 protein: CASGRGSQETQYF. The DNA for the CDR3 is TGTGCCAGCGGGAGGGGGTCTCAAGAGACCCAGTACTTC.

This sequence joins TRBV5-1 and TRBJ2-7; TRBD1 matches at 10 bases. The V and J ends lost 4 bases and 6 bases, in that order; junction bases with no gene match: 10. Germline V CDR1 and CDR2: SGHRS, YFSETQ. The CDR3 runs to 15 residues. CDR3 amino acids: CASSRSGTGEAEQYF. CDR3 nucleotides: TGCGCCAGCAGCCGTTCCGGGACAGGGGAGGCCGAGCAGTACTTC.

This clone showed up just a few times. The V and J genes are TRBV18 and TRBJ1-1, with TRBD1 as a possible D gene (6 bases). This CDR3 region has 14 residues. Germline CDR1 is KGHSH and CDR2 is LQKENI. V was cut by 1 base and J by 2 bases, with 8 bases left in between. This CDR3 is CASSPQGDNTEAFF. For the CDR3, the DNA is TGTGCCAGCTCACCACAGGGGGATAACACTGAAGCTTTCTTT.

The count of this clone is one. The genes are TRBV4-1 and TRBJ2-7; D is perhaps TRBD1 (5 bases). This CDR3 is built from 16 residues. Germline values: CDR1 MGHRA, CDR2 YSYEKL. Trimming removed 0 bases from V and 5 bases from J, with 17 bases in between. CDR3: CASSQERGWGVDEQYF. In DNA, the CDR3 is TGCGCCAGCAGCCAAGAAAGGGGCTGGGGCGTTGACGAGCAGTACTTC.